This T cell receptor (beta chain) stems from a study of human T cells and chemical hapten exposure. TCRdb called the RACE reads again in MiXCR, with one record for every CDR3 protein. The sample contains some 110,000 distinct CDR3 sequences, under 40% of which appear only once. The V end was cut by 3 bases, the J end by 4 bases, with 19 bases between. The CDR3 is 17 residues long. The V gene's germline CDR1 is MDHEN and CDR2 SYDVKM. Noted time point: patch test 3, about 24 weeks after DPC sensitization. Treatment indicated: therapeutic diphenylcyclopropenone sensitization with weekly scalp DPC. Alopecia patients, 18 to 70 years old and DPC-suitable, served as donors. The table lists this clonotype with a count of one.

Sequencing used whole blood, obtained in connection with sensitization to the hapten diphenylcyclopropenone (DPC). The sequence came from a man aged 35 to 55 with alopecia areata. Some clones in this sample may be carry-over from other donors' samples. The chain carries TRBV28 and TRBJ1-5; D ambiguous. CDR3 DNA: TGTGCCAGCAGTTTTTTGTCGCGTCGAATCCGGAATCAGCCCCAGCATTTT. Amino acids: CASSFLSRRIRNQPQHF.